Given below is one T cell receptor beta chain in context. Its cognate antigen is unknown. Distinct nucleotide sequences in the sample also encode this CDR3. This sample was taken from a study of PD-1 blockade in classical Hodgkin lymphoma. CDR1 and CDR2 (germline): MNHEY, SVGAGI. Trimming took off 2 bases at V and 4 bases at J, with 11 bases between the two ends. The CDR3 extends over 14 amino acids. The study, taken as a whole, reports: Complete responders' diversity at baseline resembled that of newly diagnosed patients. Reported findings placed baseline TCR diversity lower in newly diagnosed patients (compared with healthy donors).

The assay was immunoSEQ multiplex PCR, and TCRdb's table has in-frame clones only and misses some. The profile covers 25,000 to 30,000 clones, with around four fifths appearing a single time and 20% to 25% taken by the ten largest. Relapse after autologous stem cell transplantation occurred in every patient, and brentuximab vedotin exposure varied. This TCR was sampled from a human donor with classical Hodgkin lymphoma. This specimen was peripheral blood mononuclear cells (PBMCs), taken before the second cycle of nivolumab. The chain joins TRBV6-5 to TRBJ1-2; maybe TRBD1 (5 bases). Here the CDR3 DNA reads TGTGCCAGCAGTTACGGGGGGTTGAGCTATGGCTACACCTTC. It encodes CASSYGGLSYGYTF.